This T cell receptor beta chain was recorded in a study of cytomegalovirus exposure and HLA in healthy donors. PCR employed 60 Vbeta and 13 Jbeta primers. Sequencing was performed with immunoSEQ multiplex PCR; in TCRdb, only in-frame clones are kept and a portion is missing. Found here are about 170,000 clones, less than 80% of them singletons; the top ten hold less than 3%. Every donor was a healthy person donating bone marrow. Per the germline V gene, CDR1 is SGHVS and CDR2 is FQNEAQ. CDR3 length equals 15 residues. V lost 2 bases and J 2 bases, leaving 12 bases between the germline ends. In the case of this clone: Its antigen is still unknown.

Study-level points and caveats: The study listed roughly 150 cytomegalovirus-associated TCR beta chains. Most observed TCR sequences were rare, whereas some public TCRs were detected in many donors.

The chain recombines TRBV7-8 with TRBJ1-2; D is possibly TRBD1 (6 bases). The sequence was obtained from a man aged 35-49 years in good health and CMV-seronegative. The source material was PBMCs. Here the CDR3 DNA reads TGTGCCAGCAGCTTAATGGGCACAGGGAACTATGGCTACACCTTC. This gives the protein CASSLMGTGNYGYTF.